A single T cell receptor beta chain is shown here with its context. Antigen: not known. This record comes from a study of CD8 T cells in Susac syndrome. With 0 bases clipped from V and 4 bases from J, the junction kept 2 bases outside the gene matches. The CDR3 runs to 14 residues. Germline CDR1 reads SEHNR; CDR2 reads FQNEAQ (reference sequence). With random hexamers, roughly 0.45 to 1 ug RNA was reverse transcribed. With immunoSEQ multiplex PCR, TCR beta CDR3 was amplified across 54 Vbeta and 13 Jbeta. TCRdb recomputed calls from the immunoSEQ multiplex PCR reads with MiXCR, one row per CDR3 protein. The data show about 130,000 distinct CDR3 sequences, more than 90% seen once. General study results and limits: As acknowledged by the study, its TCR sequencing and HLA analysis included a relatively small number of individuals.

This clonotype originated in a human donor in good health. Source material: CD4+ T cells from PBMCs. The V and J genes are TRBV7-9 and TRBJ1-1, with TRBD1 matching 7 bases. CDR3 protein: CASSLAGGLTEAFF. CDR3 in DNA: TGTGCCAGCAGCTTAGCAGGGGGCCTCACTGAAGCTTTCTTT.